This TCR beta chain was profiled in a study of T-cell reconstitution after alpha-beta-depleted transplantation in children. This clonotype was seen a handful of times. V lost 6 bases, J lost 4 bases, and 13 bases lay in between. The CDR3 loop spans 14 amino acids. Molecular barcoding with unique molecular identifiers was used for the TCRbeta library. TCRdb redid the calling of the PCR reads with MiXCR, one entry per CDR3 protein. The sample consists of 190,000 or so distinct CDR3 sequences, about 6.8% of them appearing once. The clonotype was recovered from a human donor who donated a stem cell graft to a child with Wiskott-Aldrich syndrome. The gene calls are TRBV12-3 or TRBV12-4 and TRBJ1-5; D not certain. This specimen was PBMCs from the stem cell graft donor, taken from the stem cell graft. CDR3 in DNA: TGTGCCAGCAGACTCAAGGCGGGGAATCAGCCCCAGCATTTT. Translating it yields CASRLKAGNQPQHF.